Below are 10 T cell receptor beta chains sequenced from a single sample in a study of blood T cell repertoires in COVID-19. Profiled with immunoSEQ multiplex PCR; TCRdb holds only in-frame clones, not every one. The sample lists roughly 500,000 clones; roughly 89% were seen once. The material sequenced was peripheral blood. The receptor source for this set is a man in his late teens or twenties with COVID-19, enrolled during active disease.

This chain connects TRBV14 to TRBJ2-1; D is possibly TRBD2 (6 bases). V was shortened by 4 bases and J by 7 bases, with 17 bases between the two germline ends. Germline CDR1 reads SGHDN; CDR2 reads FVKESK. The CDR3 contains 15 residues. CDR3 in amino acids: CASSPLGGVTNEQFF. CDR3 bases: TGTGCCAGCAGCCCCCTCGGGGGAGTTACAAATGAGCAGTTCTTC. Filled out from reference TRBV14 and TRBJ2-1, the complete variable domain reads EAGVTQFPSHSVIEKGQTVTLRCDPISGHDNLYWYRRVMGKEIKFLLHFVKESKQDESGMPNNRFLAERTGGTYSTLKVQPAELEDSGVYFCASSPLGGVTNEQFFGPGTRLTVL.

The genes are TRBV6-2 or TRBV6-3 and TRBJ1-4, with 11 bases fitting TRBD1. CDR3 size: 17 residues. Germline V gene lookup returns CDR1 MNHEY and CDR2 SVGEGT. V lost 4 bases to trimming and J lost 6 bases; unmatched junction nucleotides: 10. CDR3 sequence reads: CASSFNPGQGDYEKLFF. Written as DNA, the CDR3 is TGTGCCAGCAGTTTCAATCCGGGACAGGGGGATTATGAAAAACTGTTTTTT.

V gene TRBV4-2 combines with J gene TRBJ2-1, with TRBD1 as a possible D gene (5 bases). CDR3 length: 13 residues. From germline, CDR1 is LGHNA and CDR2 YNFKEQ. Trimming cost V 3 bases and J 5 bases, with 8 bases left between them. The CDR3 DNA is TGTGCCAGCAGCCACTTCAGGGACAATGAGCAGTTCTTC. This codes for CASSHFRDNEQFF.

The CDR3 DNA reads as TGTGCCAGCAGCCAAAACTCGAACACCGGGGAGCTGTTTTTT. Residues: CASSQNSNTGELFF. J is TRBJ2-2 and V is TRBV6-5; D is undetermined. The germline V gene encodes CDR1 MNHEY and CDR2 SVGAGI. The CDR3 spans 14 residues. The V gene lost 6 bases and the J gene lost 0 bases, with 8 bases spanning the gap.

The chain employs TRBV5-4 and TRBJ2-1; 10 nucleotides agree with TRBD1. The germline gives CDR1 SGHNT, CDR2 YYREEE (reference sequence). V lost 3 bases and J lost 7; bases outside the gene matches: 10. The CDR3 runs 16 residues. CDR3 region: CASSSSPDRGRNEQFF. The CDR3 nucleotides are TGTGCCAGCAGCTCGAGCCCGGACAGGGGGAGGAATGAGCAGTTCTTC.

The CDR3 coding sequence is TGTGCCAGCAGCTTAGCTCCAACAGGGCTAGGTGTGGGCACCGGGGAGCTGTTTTTT. The encoded protein is CASSLAPTGLGVGTGELFF. The V and J genes are TRBV5-6 and TRBJ2-2, with D tentatively TRBD1 (6 bases). Per germline, CDR1 SGHDT and CDR2 YYEEEE. This CDR3 is built from 19 residues. V shed 2 bases and J shed 4 bases, with 24 bases lying between them.

The chain joins TRBV5-1 to TRBJ2-1, with 9 positions matching TRBD2. V dropped 0 bases and J dropped 4; count of bases not matched to a gene: 8. The CDR3 sequence is 17 residues long. Germline values: CDR1 SGHRS, CDR2 YFSETQ. Written as DNA, the CDR3 is TGCGCCAGCAGCTTGGTTGGCGGGAGGGCCAGTTACAATGAGCAGTTCTTC. Residues: CASSLVGGRASYNEQFF.

This sequence joins TRBV10-2 and TRBJ2-5; 9 bases agree with TRBD1. Germline lookup yields CDR1 WSHSY and CDR2 SAAADI. The CDR3 covers 17 residues. V lost 0 bases to trimming and J lost 3 bases; unmatched junction nucleotides: 8. In DNA form, the CDR3 reads TGCGCCAGCAGTGAGTCGACAGGGACAGGGACCGAAGAGACCCAGTACTTC. Its translation is CASSESTGTGTEETQYF.

This clone was seen a single time. This may be a read error: a much more frequent sequence differs by one nucleotide. The rearrangement links TRBV11-2 to TRBJ1-3; 8 nucleotides match TRBD1. This CDR3 is built from 14 residues. Trimming took 3 bases from V and 4 from J; bases not matched to a gene: 2. Germline V gene data show CDR1 as SGHAT and CDR2 as FQNNGV. CDR3 in amino acids: CASSLDRAGNTIYF. DNA of the CDR3: TGTGCCAGCAGCTTGGACAGGGCCGGAAACACCATATATTTT.

The V gene is TRBV6-5, the J gene TRBJ2-5, with unresolved D. The germline V gene encodes CDR1 MNHEY and CDR2 SVGAGI. V dropped 2 bases and J dropped 3 bases, with 7 bases sitting between them. This CDR3 is built from 13 residues. The CDR3 region has the DNA TGTGCCAGCAGTTACGGGCTGGAAGAGACCCAGTACTTC. Residues: CASSYGLEETQYF.